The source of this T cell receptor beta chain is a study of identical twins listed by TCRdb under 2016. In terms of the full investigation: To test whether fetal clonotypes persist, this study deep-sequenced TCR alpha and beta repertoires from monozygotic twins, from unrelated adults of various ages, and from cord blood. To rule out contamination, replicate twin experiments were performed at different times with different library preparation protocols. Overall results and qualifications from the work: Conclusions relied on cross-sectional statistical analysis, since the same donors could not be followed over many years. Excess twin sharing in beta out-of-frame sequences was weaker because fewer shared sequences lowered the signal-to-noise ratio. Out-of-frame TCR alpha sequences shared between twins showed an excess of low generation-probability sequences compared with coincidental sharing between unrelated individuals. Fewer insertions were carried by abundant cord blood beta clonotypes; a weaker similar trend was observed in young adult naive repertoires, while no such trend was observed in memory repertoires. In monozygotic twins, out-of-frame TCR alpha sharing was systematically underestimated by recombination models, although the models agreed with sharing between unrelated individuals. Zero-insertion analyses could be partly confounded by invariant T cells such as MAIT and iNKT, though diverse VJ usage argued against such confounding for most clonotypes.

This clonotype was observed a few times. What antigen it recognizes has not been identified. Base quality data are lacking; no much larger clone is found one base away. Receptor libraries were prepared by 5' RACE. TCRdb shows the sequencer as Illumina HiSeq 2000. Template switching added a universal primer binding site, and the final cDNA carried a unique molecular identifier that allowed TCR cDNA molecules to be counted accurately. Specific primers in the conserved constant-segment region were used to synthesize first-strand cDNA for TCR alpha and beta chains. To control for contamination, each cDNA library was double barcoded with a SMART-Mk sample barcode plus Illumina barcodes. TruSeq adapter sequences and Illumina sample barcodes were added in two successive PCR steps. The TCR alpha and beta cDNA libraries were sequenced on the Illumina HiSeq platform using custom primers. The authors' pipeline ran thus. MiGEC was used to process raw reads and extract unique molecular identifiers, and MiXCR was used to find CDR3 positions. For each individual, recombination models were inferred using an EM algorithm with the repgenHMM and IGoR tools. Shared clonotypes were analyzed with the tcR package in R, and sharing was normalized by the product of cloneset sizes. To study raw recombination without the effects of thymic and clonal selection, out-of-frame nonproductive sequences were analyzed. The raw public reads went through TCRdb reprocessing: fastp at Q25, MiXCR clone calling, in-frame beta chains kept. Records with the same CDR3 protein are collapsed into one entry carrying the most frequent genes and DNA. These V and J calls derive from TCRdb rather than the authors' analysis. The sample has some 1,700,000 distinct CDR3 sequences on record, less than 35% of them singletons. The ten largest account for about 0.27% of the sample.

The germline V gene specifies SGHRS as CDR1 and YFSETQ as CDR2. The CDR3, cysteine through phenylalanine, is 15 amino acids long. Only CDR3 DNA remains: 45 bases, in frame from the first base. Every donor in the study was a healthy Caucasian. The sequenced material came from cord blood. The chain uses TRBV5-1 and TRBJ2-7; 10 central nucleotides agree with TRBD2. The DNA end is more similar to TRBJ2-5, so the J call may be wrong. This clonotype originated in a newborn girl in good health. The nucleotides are TGCGCCAGCAGCCCCGGGACTAGCGATCCCGAGACCCAGTACTTC. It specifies CASSPGTSDPETQYF.